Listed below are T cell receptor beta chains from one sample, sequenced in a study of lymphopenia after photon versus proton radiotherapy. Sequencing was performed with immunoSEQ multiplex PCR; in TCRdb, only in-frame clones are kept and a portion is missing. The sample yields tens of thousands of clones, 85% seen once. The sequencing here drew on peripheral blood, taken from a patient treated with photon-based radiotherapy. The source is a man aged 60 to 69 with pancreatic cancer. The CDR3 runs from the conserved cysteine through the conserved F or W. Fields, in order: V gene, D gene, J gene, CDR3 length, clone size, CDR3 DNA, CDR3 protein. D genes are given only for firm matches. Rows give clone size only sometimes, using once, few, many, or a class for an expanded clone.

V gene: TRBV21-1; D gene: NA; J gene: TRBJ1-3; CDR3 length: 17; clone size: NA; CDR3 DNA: TGTGCCAGCAGCAAGGGCGGGACAATTAGCTCTGGAAACACCATATATTTT; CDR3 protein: CASSKGGTISSGNTIYF
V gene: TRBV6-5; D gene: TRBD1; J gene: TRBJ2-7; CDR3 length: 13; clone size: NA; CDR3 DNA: TGTGCCAGCAGCACAGGGGGCTCGCAATTGCAGTACTTC; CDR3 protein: CASSTGGSQLQYF
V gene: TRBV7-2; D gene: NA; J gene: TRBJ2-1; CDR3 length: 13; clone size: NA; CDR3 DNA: TGTGCCAGCAACACATTCGGCGTCGATGAGCAGTTCTTC; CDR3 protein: CASNTFGVDEQFF
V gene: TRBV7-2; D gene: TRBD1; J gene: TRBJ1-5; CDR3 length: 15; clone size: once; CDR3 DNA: TGTGCCAGCAGCCTCCGGGACAGCCTAAATCAGCCCCAGCATTTT; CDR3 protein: CASSLRDSLNQPQHF
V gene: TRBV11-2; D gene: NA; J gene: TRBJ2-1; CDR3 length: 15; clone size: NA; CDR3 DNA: TGTGCCAGCAGCCCCGTGGCCAGTCCGGTCAATGAGCAGTTCTTC; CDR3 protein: CASSPVASPVNEQFF
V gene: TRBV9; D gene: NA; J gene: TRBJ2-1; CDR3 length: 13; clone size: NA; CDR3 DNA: TGTGCCAGCAGCGCTAACACGGGCTATGAGCAGTTCTTC; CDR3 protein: CASSANTGYEQFF
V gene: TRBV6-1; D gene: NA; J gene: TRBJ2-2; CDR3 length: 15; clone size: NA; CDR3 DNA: TGTGCCAGCAATAAGAACGGGGCGAACACCGGGGAGCTGTTTTTT; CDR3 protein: CASNKNGANTGELFF
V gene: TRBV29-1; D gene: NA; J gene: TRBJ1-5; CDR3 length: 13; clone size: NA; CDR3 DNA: TGCAGCGTTTCGACAGGTATAGGACAGCCCCAGCATTTT; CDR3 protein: CSVSTGIGQPQHF
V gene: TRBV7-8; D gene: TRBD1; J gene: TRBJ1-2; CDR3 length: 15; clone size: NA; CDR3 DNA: TGTGCCAGCAGCCGCCGGGACAGGGGACCATATGGCTACACCTTC; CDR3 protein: CASSRRDRGPYGYTF
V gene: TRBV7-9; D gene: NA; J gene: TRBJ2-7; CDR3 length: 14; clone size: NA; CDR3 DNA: TGTGCCAGCAGCCTAAATCAATACCCTTACGAGCAGTACTTC; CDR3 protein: CASSLNQYPYEQYF
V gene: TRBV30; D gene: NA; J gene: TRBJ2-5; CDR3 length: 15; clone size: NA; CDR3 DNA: TGTGCCTGGAGTGAATGGCGGGGCAACCAAGAGACCCAGTACTTC; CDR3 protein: CAWSEWRGNQETQYF
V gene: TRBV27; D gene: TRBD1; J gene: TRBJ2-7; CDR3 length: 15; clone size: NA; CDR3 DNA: TGTGCCAGCAGTTTACGGGGACAGTCTTCCTACGAGCAGTACTTC; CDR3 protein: CASSLRGQSSYEQYF
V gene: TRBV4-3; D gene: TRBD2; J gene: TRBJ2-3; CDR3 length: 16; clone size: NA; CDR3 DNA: TGCGCCAGCAGCCAATTTCCGGGGGGGGATACAGATACGCAGTATTTT; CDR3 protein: CASSQFPGGDTDTQYF
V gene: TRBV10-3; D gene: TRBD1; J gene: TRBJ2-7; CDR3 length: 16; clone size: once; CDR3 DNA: TGTGCCATCAGTGAGCCCCGTTGGGACAGGTCATACGAGCAGTACTTC; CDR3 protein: CAISEPRWDRSYEQYF
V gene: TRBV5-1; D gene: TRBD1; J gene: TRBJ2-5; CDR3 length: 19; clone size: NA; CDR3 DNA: TGCGCCAGCAGCTTGATAAGAAATACAGGGGTAGTGGAGCGGGAGACCCAGTACTTC; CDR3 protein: CASSLIRNTGVVERETQYF
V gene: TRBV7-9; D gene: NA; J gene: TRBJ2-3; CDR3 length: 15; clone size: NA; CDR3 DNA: TGTGCCAGCAGCTTATTAGAGACTAGCACAGATACGCAGTATTTT; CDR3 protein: CASSLLETSTDTQYF
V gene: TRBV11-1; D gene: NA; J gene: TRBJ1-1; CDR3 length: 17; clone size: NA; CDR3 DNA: TGTGCCAGCAGCTTAGCGCCGAGAGGGATCGGCGTGTCTGAAGCTTTCTTT; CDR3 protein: CASSLAPRGIGVSEAFF
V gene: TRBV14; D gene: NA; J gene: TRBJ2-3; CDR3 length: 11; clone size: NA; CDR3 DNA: TGTGCCAGCAGCCCAGGAGATACGCAGTATTTT; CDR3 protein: CASSPGDTQYF
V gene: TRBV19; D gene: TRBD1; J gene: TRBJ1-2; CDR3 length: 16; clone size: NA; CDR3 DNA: TGTGCCAGCAGTATAGACCTGAGGGGGCTCGACTATGGCTACACCTTC; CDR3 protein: CASSIDLRGLDYGYTF
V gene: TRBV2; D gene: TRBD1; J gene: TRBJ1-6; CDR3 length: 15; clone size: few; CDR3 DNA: TGTGCCAGCAGTGAGTGGAGGGGGCTGCGTTCACCCCTCCACTTT; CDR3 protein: CASSEWRGLRSPLHF
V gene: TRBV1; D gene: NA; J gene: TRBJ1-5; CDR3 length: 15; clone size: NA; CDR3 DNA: TGCACCAGCAGCCAAGAAGCTGAGGAAAGGCAGCCCCAGCATTTT; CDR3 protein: CTSSQEAEERQPQHF
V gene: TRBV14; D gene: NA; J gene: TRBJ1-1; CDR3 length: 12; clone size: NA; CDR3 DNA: TGTGCCAGCAGCCAACAGGGCTCTAGAGCTTTCTTT; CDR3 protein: CASSQQGSRAFF
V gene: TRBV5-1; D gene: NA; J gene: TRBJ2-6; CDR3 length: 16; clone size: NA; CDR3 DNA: TGCGCCAGCAGCTTGGCCCCTAACTCTGGGGCCAACGTCCTGACTTTC; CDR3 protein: CASSLAPNSGANVLTF
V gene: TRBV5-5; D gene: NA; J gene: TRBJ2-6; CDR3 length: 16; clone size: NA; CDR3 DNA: TGTGCCAGCAGCACTGCCGGGGATCCTGGGGCCAACGTCCTGACTTTC; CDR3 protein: CASSTAGDPGANVLTF
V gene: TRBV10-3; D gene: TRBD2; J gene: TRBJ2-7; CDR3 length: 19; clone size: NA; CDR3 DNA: TGTGCCATCAGTGATGTTGGTGAAGGACTAGGGCGGGGGATGTACGAGCAGTACTTC; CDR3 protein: CAISDVGEGLGRGMYEQYF
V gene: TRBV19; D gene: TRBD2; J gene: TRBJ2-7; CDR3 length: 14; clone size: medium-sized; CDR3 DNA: TGTGCCAGTAGCCTGGGACTAGCGGGGGTCGAGCAGTACTTC; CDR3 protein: CASSLGLAGVEQYF
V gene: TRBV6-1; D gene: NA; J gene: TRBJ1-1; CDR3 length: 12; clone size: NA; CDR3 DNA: TGTGCCAGCAGTCGGGACACGATTGAAGCTTTCTTT; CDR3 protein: CASSRDTIEAFF
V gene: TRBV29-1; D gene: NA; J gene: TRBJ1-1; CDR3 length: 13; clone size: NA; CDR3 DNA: TGCAGCGTAACCACAGGGCTGAACACTGAAGCTTTCTTT; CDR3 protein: CSVTTGLNTEAFF
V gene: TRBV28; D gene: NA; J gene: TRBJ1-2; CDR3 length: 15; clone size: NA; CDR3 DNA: TGTGCCAGCAGTTCACCGGGACCGCCGAACTATGGCTACACCTTC; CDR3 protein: CASSSPGPPNYGYTF
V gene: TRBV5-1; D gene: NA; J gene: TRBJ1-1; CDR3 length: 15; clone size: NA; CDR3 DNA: TGCGCCAGCAGCTTGCAACAGAGAGGGAACACTGAAGCTTTCTTT; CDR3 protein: CASSLQQRGNTEAFF
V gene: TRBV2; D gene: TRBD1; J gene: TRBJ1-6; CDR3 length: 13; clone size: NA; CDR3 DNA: TGTGCCGGGCAGGGGGCAAGTTATTCACCCCTCCACTTT; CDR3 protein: CAGQGASYSPLHF
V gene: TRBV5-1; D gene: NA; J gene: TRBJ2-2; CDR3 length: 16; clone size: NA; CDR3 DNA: TGCGCCAGCAGCTGGCAGGGGCCTCGGTTAACCGGGGAGCTGTTTTTT; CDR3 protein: CASSWQGPRLTGELFF
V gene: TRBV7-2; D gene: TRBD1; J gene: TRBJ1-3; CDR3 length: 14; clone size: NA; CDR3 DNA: TGTGCCAGCAGCTCCGGGGACAGCGGAAACACCATATATTTT; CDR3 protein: CASSSGDSGNTIYF
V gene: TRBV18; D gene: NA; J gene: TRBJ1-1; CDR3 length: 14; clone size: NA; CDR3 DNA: TGTGCCAGCTCACCAGGGTTGAGCAACACTGAAGCTTTCTTT; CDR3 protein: CASSPGLSNTEAFF
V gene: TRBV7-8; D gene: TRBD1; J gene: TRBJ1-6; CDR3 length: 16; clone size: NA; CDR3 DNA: TGTGCCAGCAGCCCATACAGGGGTGGCTATAATTCACCCCTCCACTTT; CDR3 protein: CASSPYRGGYNSPLHF
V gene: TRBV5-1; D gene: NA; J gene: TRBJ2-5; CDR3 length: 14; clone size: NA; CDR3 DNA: TGCGCCAGCAGCTTGGGGGGGCCCACAGAGACCCAGTACTTC; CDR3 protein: CASSLGGPTETQYF
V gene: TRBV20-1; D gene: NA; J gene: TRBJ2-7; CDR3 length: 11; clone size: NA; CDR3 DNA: TGCAGTGCTAGAGATTCATACGAGCAGTACTTC; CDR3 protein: CSARDSYEQYF
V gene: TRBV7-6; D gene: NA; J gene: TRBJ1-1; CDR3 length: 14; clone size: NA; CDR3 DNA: TGTGCCAGCAGCTTAGGACTGTCGAACACTGAAGCTTTCTTT; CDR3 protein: CASSLGLSNTEAFF
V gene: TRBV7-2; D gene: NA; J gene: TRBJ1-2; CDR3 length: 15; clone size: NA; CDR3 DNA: TGTGCCAGCAGCACCGGAGAGGGTTCAATCTATGGCTACACCTTC; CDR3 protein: CASSTGEGSIYGYTF
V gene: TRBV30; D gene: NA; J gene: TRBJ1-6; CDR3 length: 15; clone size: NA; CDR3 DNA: TGTGCCTGGCGTCAGTACGTTGATTATAATTCACCCCTCCACTTT; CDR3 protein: CAWRQYVDYNSPLHF
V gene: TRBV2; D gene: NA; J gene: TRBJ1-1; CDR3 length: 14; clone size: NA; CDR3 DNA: TGTGCCAGCAGTGAAAGGCGGATGAACACTGAAGCTTTCTTT; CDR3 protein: CASSERRMNTEAFF